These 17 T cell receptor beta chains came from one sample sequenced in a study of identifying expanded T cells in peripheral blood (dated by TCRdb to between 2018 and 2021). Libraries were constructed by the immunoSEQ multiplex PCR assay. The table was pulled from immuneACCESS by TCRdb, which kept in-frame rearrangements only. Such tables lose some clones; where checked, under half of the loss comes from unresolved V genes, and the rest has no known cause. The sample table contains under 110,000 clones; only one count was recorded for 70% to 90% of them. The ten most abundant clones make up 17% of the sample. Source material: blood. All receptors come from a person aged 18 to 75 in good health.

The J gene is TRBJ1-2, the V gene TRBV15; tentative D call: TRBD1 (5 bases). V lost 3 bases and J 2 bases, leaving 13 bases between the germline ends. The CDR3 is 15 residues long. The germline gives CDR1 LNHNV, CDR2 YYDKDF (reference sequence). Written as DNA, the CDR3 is TGTGCCACCAGCAGTGAAGGGGAGGGGAACTATGGCTACACCTTC. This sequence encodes CATSSEGEGNYGYTF. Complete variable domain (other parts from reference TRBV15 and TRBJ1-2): DAMVIQNPRYQVTQFGKPVTLSCSQTLNHNVMYWYQQKSSQAPKLLFHYYDKDFNNEADTPDNFQSRRPNTSFCFLDIRSPGLGDTAMYLCATSSEGEGNYGYTFGSGTRLTVV.

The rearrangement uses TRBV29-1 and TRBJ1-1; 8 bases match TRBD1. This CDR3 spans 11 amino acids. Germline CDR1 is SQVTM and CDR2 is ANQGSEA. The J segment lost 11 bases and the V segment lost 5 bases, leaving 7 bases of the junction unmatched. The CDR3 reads CSVTHRGGAFF. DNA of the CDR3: TGCAGCGTTACCCACAGGGGGGGGGCTTTCTTT. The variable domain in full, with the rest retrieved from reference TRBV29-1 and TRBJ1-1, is SAVISQKPSRDICQRGTSLTIQCQVDSQVTMMFWYRQQPGQSLTLIATANQGSEATYESGFVIDKFPISRPNLTFSTLTVSNMSPEDSSIYLCSVTHRGGAFFGQGTRLTVV.

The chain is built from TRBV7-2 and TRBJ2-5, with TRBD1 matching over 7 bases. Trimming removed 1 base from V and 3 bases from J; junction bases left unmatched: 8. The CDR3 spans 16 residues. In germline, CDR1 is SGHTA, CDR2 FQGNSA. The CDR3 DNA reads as TGTGCCAGCAGCTTAGTCGACAGGGCGATCGAAGAGACCCAGTACTTC. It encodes CASSLVDRAIEETQYF.

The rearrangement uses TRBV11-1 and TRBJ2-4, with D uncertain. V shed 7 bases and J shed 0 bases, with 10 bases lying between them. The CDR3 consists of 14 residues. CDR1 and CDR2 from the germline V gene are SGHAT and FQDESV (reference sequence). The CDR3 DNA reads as TGTGCCAGCACCTCCTCAATAGCCAAAAACATTCAGTACTTC. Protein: CASTSSIAKNIQYF.

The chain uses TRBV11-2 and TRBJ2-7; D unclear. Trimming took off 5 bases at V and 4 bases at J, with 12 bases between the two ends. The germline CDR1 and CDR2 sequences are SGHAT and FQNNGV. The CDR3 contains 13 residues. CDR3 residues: CASSRRSRYEQYF. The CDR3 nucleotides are TGTGCCAGCAGCCGAAGGTCGCGATACGAGCAGTACTTC.

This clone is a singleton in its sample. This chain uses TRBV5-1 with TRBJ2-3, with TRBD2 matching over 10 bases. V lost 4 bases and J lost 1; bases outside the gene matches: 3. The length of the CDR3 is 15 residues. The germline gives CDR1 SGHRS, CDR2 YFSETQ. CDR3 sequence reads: CASSELAGGTDTQYF. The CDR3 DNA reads TGCGCCAGCAGCGAGCTAGCGGGGGGCACAGATACGCAGTATTTT.

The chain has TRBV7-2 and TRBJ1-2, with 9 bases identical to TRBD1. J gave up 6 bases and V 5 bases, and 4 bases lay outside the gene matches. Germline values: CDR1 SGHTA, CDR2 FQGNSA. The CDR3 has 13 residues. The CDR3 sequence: CASSRRQGDGYTF. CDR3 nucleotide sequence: TGTGCCAGCAGCCGACGACAGGGGGATGGCTACACCTTC.

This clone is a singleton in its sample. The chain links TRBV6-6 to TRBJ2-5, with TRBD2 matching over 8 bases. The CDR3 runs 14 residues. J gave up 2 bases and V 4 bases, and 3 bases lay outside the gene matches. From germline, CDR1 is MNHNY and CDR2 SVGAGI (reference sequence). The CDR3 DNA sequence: TGTGCCAGCAGTTTACTAGCGGTACAAGAGACCCAGTACTTC. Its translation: CASSLLAVQETQYF.

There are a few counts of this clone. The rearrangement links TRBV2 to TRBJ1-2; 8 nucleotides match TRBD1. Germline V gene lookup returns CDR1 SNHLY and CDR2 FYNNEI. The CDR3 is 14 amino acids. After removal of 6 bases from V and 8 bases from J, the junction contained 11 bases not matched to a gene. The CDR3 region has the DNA TGTGCCAGCAGCGGACAGGGAACACTATGGGGCTACACCTTC. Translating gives CASSGQGTLWGYTF. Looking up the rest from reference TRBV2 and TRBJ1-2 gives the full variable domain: EPEVTQTPSHQVTQMGQEVILRCVPISNHLYFYWYRQILGQKVEFLVSFYNNEISEKSEIFDDQFSVERPDGSNFTLKIRSTKLEDSAMYFCASSGQGTLWGYTFGSGTRLTVV.

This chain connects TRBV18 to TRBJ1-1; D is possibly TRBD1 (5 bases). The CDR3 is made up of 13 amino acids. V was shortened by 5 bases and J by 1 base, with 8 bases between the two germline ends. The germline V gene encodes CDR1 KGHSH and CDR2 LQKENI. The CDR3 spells CASSIGENTEAFF. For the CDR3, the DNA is TGTGCCAGCTCAATAGGGGAGAACACTGAAGCTTTCTTT.

Here the CDR3 reads CASTPRADSNQPQHF. The DNA for the CDR3 is TGTGCCAGCACCCCTCGGGCGGATAGCAATCAGCCCCAGCATTTT. The chain has TRBV6-5 and TRBJ1-5; D is undetermined. V lost 7 bases to trimming and J lost 0 bases, with 13 bases between them. CDR3 length: 15 residues. Germline V gives CDR1 MNHEY, CDR2 SVGAGI.

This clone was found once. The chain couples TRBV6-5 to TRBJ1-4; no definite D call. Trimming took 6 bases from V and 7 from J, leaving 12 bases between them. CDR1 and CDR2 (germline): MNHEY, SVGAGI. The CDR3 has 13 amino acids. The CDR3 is CASRSTASEKLFF. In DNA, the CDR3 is TGTGCCAGCAGATCCACAGCGTCTGAAAAACTGTTTTTT.

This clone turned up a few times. The CDR3 nucleotides read TGTGCCAGCCTTTACGACGGGAACTCTGGAAACACCATATATTTT. Its protein is CASLYDGNSGNTIYF. The chain employs TRBV19 and TRBJ1-3; D is unresolved. This CDR3 has 15 amino acids. The V gene lost 9 bases and the J gene lost 0 bases, with 15 bases spanning the gap. Germline V gene sequence: CDR1 LNHDA, CDR2 SQIVND (reference sequence).

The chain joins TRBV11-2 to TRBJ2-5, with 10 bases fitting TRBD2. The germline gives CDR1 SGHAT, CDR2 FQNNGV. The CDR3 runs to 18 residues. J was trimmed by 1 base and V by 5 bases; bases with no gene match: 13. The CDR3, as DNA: TGTGCCAGCAGCCCCTTAAGTCTTCGGACTAGCGGCCAAGAGACCCAGTACTTC. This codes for CASSPLSLRTSGQETQYF.

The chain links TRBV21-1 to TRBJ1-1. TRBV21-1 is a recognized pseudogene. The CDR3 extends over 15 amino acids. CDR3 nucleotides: TGTGCCAGCAGCACTGCGTCGGGGGCGAACACTGAAGCTTTCTTT. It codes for CASSTASGANTEAFF.

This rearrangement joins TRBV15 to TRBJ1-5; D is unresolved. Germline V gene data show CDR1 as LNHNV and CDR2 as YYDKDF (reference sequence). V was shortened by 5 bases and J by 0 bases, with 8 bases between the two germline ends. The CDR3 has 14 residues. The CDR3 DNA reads TGTGCCACCAGCGGCGGCAATAGCAATCAGCCCCAGCATTTT. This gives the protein CATSGGNSNQPQHF.

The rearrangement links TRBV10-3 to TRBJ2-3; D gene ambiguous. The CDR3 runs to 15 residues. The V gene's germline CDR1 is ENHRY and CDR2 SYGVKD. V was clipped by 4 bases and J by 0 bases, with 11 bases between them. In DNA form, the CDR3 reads TGTGCCATCAGTGCAGGATCTTACAGCACAGATACGCAGTATTTT. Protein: CAISAGSYSTDTQYF.